These 27 T cell receptor beta chains were all obtained from the same sample, sequenced in a study of T cells in Graves' hyperthyroidism and ophthalmopathy. RNA transcripts yielded amplified TCR beta CDR3 regions. With the HTBI primer set, the TCR CDR3 went through a first round of RT-PCR. One entry per CDR3 protein, called by TCRdb with MiXCR from the multiplex PCR reads. The sample has 700,000 or so distinct CDR3 sequences, about a sixth seen once. Specimen: blood. These receptors were taken from a young man with Graves' hyperthyroidism.

This clonotype was observed many times. This sequence joins TRBV2 and TRBJ1-6; 7 bases agree with TRBD1. The CDR3 contains 13 residues. Germline V lookup: CDR1 SNHLY, CDR2 FYNNEI. Germline trimming cut 11 bases from V and 6 bases from J; bases unmatched to any gene: 7. Written as DNA, the CDR3 is TGTGCCGGCGGGACAGAGATTAATTCACCCCTCCACTTT. As protein: CAGGTEINSPLHF.

This clonotype was seen at least ten times. The V gene is TRBV28, the J gene TRBJ2-7; 8 nucleotides match TRBD2. Unmatched junction bases numbered 11, after V lost 5 bases and J lost 5 bases. Germline V gene data show CDR1 as MDHEN and CDR2 as SYDVKM. CDR3 length: 15 residues. CDR3 in amino acids: CASSTPSGGMNEQYF. The CDR3 nucleotides are TGTGCCAGCAGTACACCCTCGGGGGGGATGAACGAGCAGTACTTC.

The chain couples TRBV10-3 to TRBJ2-2; TRBD2 matches at 9 bases. V lost 2 bases and J lost 7; bases outside the gene matches: 5. CDR3 size: 15 residues. Germline CDR1 reads ENHRY; CDR2 reads SYGVKD. CDR3 coding DNA: TGTGCCATCAGTGAGCCCGGGACTAGCTTCGGGGAGCTGTTTTTT. Encoded protein: CAISEPGTSFGELFF.

The chain has TRBV5-6 and TRBJ2-7; no clear D gene. The CDR3 runs 14 residues. CDR1 SGHDT and CDR2 YYEEEE come from the germline V gene. V was cut by 2 bases and J by 5 bases, with 14 bases left in between. The CDR3 sequence is CASSFGMVGNEQYF. The CDR3 DNA sequence: TGTGCCAGCAGCTTCGGAATGGTCGGCAACGAGCAGTACTTC. The entire variable domain, with the rest obtained from reference TRBV5-6 and TRBJ2-7, is as follows: DAGVTQSPTHLIKTRGQQVTLRCSPKSGHDTVSWYQQALGQGPQFIFQYYEEEERQRGNFPDRFSGHQFPNYSSELNVNALLLGDSALYLCASSFGMVGNEQYFGPGTRLTVT.

There are many counts of this clonotype. This sequence joins TRBV20-1 and TRBJ2-5; D tentatively reads TRBD1 or TRBD2 (6 bases each). This CDR3 comprises 16 residues. Germline V CDR1 and CDR2: DFQATT, SNEGSKA (reference sequence). V gave up 4 bases and J gave up 4 bases, with 22 bases separating them. Here the CDR3 DNA reads TGCAGTGCTACCAACCCGGGGGCAGGTTTAGCAGAGACCCAGTACTTC. It codes for CSATNPGAGLAETQYF.

The V gene is TRBV20-1, the J gene TRBJ2-3, with TRBD2 as a possible D gene (6 bases). The CDR3 has 13 residues. Germline assignment: CDR1 DFQATT and CDR2 SNEGSKA (reference sequence). Trimming took off 5 bases at V and 1 base at J, with 10 bases between the two ends. The CDR3 sequence: CSAWASGTDTQYF. CDR3 nucleotides: TGCAGTGCTTGGGCTAGCGGCACAGATACGCAGTATTTT.

This clonotype appeared many times. The chain joins TRBV20-1 to TRBJ2-5; D possibly corresponds to TRBD2 (6 bases). V lost 5 bases and J 5 bases, leaving 15 bases between the germline ends. CDR1 and CDR2 (germline): DFQATT, SNEGSKA (reference sequence). The CDR3 length is 13 residues. The CDR3 DNA reads as TGCAGTGCTCGTTGGGGGGTCGGGGAGACCCAGTACTTC. Its protein product is CSARWGVGETQYF.

The chain recombines TRBV4-1 with TRBJ1-1; 7 bases map to TRBD1. V shed 5 bases and J 3 bases; nucleotides not matched to a gene: 9. This CDR3 region has 15 residues. CDR1 and CDR2 from the germline V gene are MGHRA and YSYEKL. The CDR3 nucleotides are TGCGCCAGCAGCGGGCACAGGGGTACGGACACTGAAGCTTTCTTT. Amino acid sequence: CASSGHRGTDTEAFF.

This clonotype showed up many times. The V and J genes are TRBV20-1 and TRBJ1-2; 8 bases agree with TRBD1. The V gene's germline CDR1 is DFQATT and CDR2 SNEGSKA (reference sequence). V gave up 1 base and J gave up 6 bases; unmatched junction bases: 7. The CDR3 consists of 14 residues. The CDR3 region has the DNA TGCAGTGCTAGAGTCCCAGGGGGCGGGAATGGCTACACCTTC. This encodes CSARVPGGGNGYTF.

This clonotype was picked up many times. This chain uses TRBV10-3 with TRBJ1-5; the D gene is possibly TRBD1 (5 bases). Per the germline V gene, CDR1 is ENHRY and CDR2 is SYGVKD. The V end lost 5 bases, the J end lost 6 bases, and 11 bases lay between the germline ends. This CDR3 region has 13 residues. This CDR3 is CAISPSDSQPQHF. The CDR3 nucleotides read TGTGCCATCAGTCCAAGCGACAGTCAGCCCCAGCATTTT.

This clonotype was counted a few times. V is TRBV3-1 and J is TRBJ1-2; D remains ambiguous. Germline V gene data show CDR1 as LGHDT and CDR2 as YNNKEL (reference sequence). The CDR3 runs to 13 residues. Trimming stripped 4 bases from V and 2 bases from J, with 8 bases between. CDR3 bases: TGTGCCAGCAGCCCCCATGAGAACTATGGCTACACCTTC. The encoded protein is CASSPHENYGYTF.

The CDR3 spells CASSLVFRNYGYTF. CDR3 nucleotide sequence: TGCGCCAGCAGCTTGGTCTTCCGAAACTATGGCTACACCTTC. The chain recombines TRBV5-1 with TRBJ1-2, with unresolved D. CDR1 is SGHRS, CDR2 YFSETQ, per germline. V was clipped by 0 bases and J by 2 bases, with 8 bases between them. The CDR3 sequence is 14 residues long.

The table lists this clonotype with many counts. The chain employs TRBV7-8 and TRBJ2-1; D perhaps matches TRBD1 (6 bases). This CDR3 region has 14 residues. Trimming took off 7 bases at V and 4 bases at J, with 14 bases between the two ends. Germline V gene data show CDR1 as SGHVS and CDR2 as FQNEAQ. In DNA, the CDR3 is TGTGCCAGCATGGGGGACACTCCTTACAATGAGCAGTTCTTC. Residues: CASMGDTPYNEQFF.

This clonotype showed up many times. The chain recombines TRBV28 with TRBJ2-2, with D unclear. With 6 bases removed from V and 1 base from J, the gap between germline ends came to 9 bases. Germline V CDR1 and CDR2: MDHEN, SYDVKM. The length of the CDR3 is 14 residues. The CDR3 nucleotides are TGTGCCAGCAGCCCCAGACAGAACACCGGGGAGCTGTTTTTT. Its protein product is CASSPRQNTGELFF.

This clonotype was detected a few times. This chain connects TRBV30 to TRBJ2-3; TRBD2 matches at 10 bases. CDR3 length: 14 amino acids. V lost 5 bases to trimming and J lost 6 bases; unmatched junction nucleotides: 8. In germline, CDR1 is GTSNPN, CDR2 SVGIG (reference sequence). The CDR3 bases are TGTGCCTGGGCTCTAGCGGGAGTCCCCGATACGCAGTATTTT. As protein: CAWALAGVPDTQYF.

This clonotype was counted only a few times. This chain connects TRBV18 to TRBJ1-1, with D unresolved. The CDR3 has 13 residues. Trimming took off 6 bases at V and 0 bases at J, with 8 bases between the two ends. Germline V CDR1 and CDR2: KGHSH, LQKENI. The CDR3 loop is CASSTDMNTEAFF. DNA for the CDR3: TGTGCCAGCTCTACAGACATGAACACTGAAGCTTTCTTT.

This chain uses TRBV7-9 with TRBJ2-7; the match to TRBD1 covers 9 bases. CDR3 length equals 16 residues. V was pared by 5 bases and J by 3 bases, with 11 bases of the junction left unmatched. Germline lookup yields CDR1 SEHNR and CDR2 FQNEAQ (reference sequence). DNA for the CDR3: TGTGCCAGCAGCCCACCTCTGGGGACAGGGAACTACGAGCAGTACTTC. Its protein is CASSPPLGTGNYEQYF.

This clonotype was detected only a few times. The chain carries TRBV28 and TRBJ2-3, with D maybe TRBD2 (6 bases). The length of the CDR3 is 15 residues. V lost 1 base and J lost 4, with 12 bases in between. CDR1 is MDHEN and CDR2 is SYDVKM in the germline V gene. As DNA, the CDR3 is TGTGCCAGCAGTTTATCGCGGGGAAAGGCAGATACGCAGTATTTT. This gives the protein CASSLSRGKADTQYF.

This clonotype was detected ten times or more. This rearrangement joins TRBV7-2 to TRBJ2-2; D is unresolved. Germline V lookup: CDR1 SGHTA, CDR2 FQGNSA. This CDR3 region has 14 residues. V was clipped by 0 bases and J by 9 bases, with 11 bases between them. The CDR3 coding sequence is TGTGCCAGCAGCTTAGCGGCTGAACACCGGGAGCTGTTTTTT. Its protein product is CASSLAAEHRELFF.

This clonotype was found a few times. The chain joins TRBV6-1 to TRBJ2-2; the D gene is possibly TRBD2 (5 bases). Trimming shortened V by 4 bases and J by 4 bases, and 13 bases separated the two germline ends. The CDR3 has 15 residues. The germline CDR1 and CDR2 sequences are MNHNS and SASEGT. In DNA, the CDR3 is TGTGCCAGCAGTGGACTTCCCGGAGGCACCGGGGAGCTGTTTTTT. Translated: CASSGLPGGTGELFF.

This clonotype was detected ten times or more. V gene TRBV12-3 or TRBV12-4 combines with J gene TRBJ2-7; D is unresolved. V dropped 6 bases and J dropped 4 bases, with 16 bases sitting between them. This CDR3 is built from 14 residues. This CDR3 is CASSASQAQYEQYF. CDR3 nucleotide sequence: TGTGCCAGCAGCGCCAGCCAGGCCCAATACGAGCAGTACTTC.

Many counts were recorded for this clonotype. CDR3 DNA: TGTGCCAGCAGGGGGGGGGCCTCCTACGAGCAGTACTTC. It translates to CASRGGASYEQYF. The rearrangement uses TRBV28 and TRBJ2-7, with D maybe TRBD2 (7 bases). Trimming took off 6 bases at V and 0 bases at J, with 9 bases between the two ends. Germline assignment: CDR1 MDHEN and CDR2 SYDVKM. The CDR3 consists of 13 residues.

This clonotype was seen ten or more times. The chain couples TRBV7-3 to TRBJ2-1; 8 bases match TRBD2. Losses at the gene ends were 1 base for V and 6 bases for J; bases not matched to a gene: 14. The germline V gene encodes CDR1 SGHTA and CDR2 FQGTGA. There are 18 residues in the CDR3. CDR3: CASSLRRISGGGANEQFF. The CDR3 DNA reads as TGTGCCAGCAGCTTAAGACGGATCTCGGGAGGGGGGGCCAATGAGCAGTTCTTC.

CDR3 region: CASSFSGGGGEQFF. The CDR3 coding sequence is TGTGCCAGCAGCTTCTCAGGGGGAGGCGGCGAGCAGTTCTTC. The gene calls are TRBV7-3 and TRBJ2-1; maybe TRBD1 (7 bases). CDR1 and CDR2 from the germline V gene are SGHTA and FQGTGA. The CDR3 extends over 14 amino acids. The germline V and J ends were trimmed by 3 bases and 10 bases, with 16 bases remaining between them.

This clonotype occurred many times. This rearrangement joins TRBV6-1 to TRBJ2-2; D uncertain. CDR1 MNHNS and CDR2 SASEGT come from the germline V gene. V was pared by 5 bases and J by 7 bases, with 5 bases between. CDR3 size: 11 residues. CDR3 sequence (DNA): TGTGCCAGCAGTCAGGACGGGGAGCTGTTTTTT. As protein: CASSQDGELFF.

This clonotype was recorded many times. The V gene is TRBV11-3, the J gene TRBJ2-1; no clear D gene. The CDR3 sequence is 13 residues long. V was cut by 5 bases and J by 6 bases, with 11 bases left in between. Germline assignment: CDR1 SGHNT and CDR2 YENEEA. The CDR3, as DNA: TGTGCCAGCAGCCACGACTCCCGCAATGAGCAGTTCTTC. Translated: CASSHDSRNEQFF.

This clonotype has at least ten counts. J is TRBJ2-7 and V is TRBV28; D gene uncertain. The CDR3 has 15 amino acids. Germline V gives CDR1 MDHEN, CDR2 SYDVKM. Trimming cost V 6 bases and J 0 bases, with 15 bases left between them. CDR3 DNA: TGTGCCAGCAGACCCTGGACGCTCAACTCCTACGAGCAGTACTTC. Translation: CASRPWTLNSYEQYF.